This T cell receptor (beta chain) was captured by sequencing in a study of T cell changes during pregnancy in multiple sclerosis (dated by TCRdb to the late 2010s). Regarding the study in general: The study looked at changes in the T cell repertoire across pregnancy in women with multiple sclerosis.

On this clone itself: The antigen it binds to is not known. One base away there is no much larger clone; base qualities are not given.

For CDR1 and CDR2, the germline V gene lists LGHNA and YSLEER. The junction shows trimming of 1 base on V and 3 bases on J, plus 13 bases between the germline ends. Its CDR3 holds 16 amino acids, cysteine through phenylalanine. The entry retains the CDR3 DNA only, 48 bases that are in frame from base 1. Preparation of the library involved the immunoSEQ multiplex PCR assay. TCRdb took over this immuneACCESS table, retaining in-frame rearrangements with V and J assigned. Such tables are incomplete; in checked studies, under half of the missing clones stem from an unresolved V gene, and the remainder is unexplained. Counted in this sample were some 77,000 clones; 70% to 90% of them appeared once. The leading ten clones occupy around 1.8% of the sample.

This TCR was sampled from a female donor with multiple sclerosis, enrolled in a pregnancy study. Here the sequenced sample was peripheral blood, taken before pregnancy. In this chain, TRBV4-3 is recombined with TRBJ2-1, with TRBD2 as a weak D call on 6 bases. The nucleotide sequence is TGCGCCAGCAGCCAAGCCCGGGGGTGGAACTACAATGAGCAGTTCTTC. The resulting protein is CASSQARGWNYNEQFF.